Detailed here is one T cell receptor (beta chain). Antigen unknown. It was autoimmune disease history or systemic immunosuppression that excluded patients. This entry is derived from a study of OX40 agonist ivuxolimab in advanced cancers. Notes on the study in general: There was clonal expansion of CD4+ and CD8+ blood T cells by week 6 at 0.1 to 3.0 mg/kg.

TCRdb's table, derived via immunoSEQ multiplex PCR, lists solely in-frame clones and lacks some. Altogether approximately 84,000 clones are present, 65% to 90% being singletons, with the ten largest covering roughly 2%. Trimming left V 6 bases short and J 4 bases short, with 4 bases between. The germline V gene has CDR1 MDHEN and CDR2 SYDVKM. This CDR3 region has 11 residues. The source material was CD4+ or CD8+ T cells sorted from blood, sampled in a trial of the OX40 agonist ivuxolimab. The clonotype comes from an adult with an advanced solid tumor such as melanoma, head and neck, liver or kidney cancer. The chain has TRBV28 and TRBJ1-5; D gene ambiguous. The DNA for the CDR3 is TGTGCCAGCAGCCAGAATCAGCCCCAGCATTTT. Translated: CASSQNQPQHF.